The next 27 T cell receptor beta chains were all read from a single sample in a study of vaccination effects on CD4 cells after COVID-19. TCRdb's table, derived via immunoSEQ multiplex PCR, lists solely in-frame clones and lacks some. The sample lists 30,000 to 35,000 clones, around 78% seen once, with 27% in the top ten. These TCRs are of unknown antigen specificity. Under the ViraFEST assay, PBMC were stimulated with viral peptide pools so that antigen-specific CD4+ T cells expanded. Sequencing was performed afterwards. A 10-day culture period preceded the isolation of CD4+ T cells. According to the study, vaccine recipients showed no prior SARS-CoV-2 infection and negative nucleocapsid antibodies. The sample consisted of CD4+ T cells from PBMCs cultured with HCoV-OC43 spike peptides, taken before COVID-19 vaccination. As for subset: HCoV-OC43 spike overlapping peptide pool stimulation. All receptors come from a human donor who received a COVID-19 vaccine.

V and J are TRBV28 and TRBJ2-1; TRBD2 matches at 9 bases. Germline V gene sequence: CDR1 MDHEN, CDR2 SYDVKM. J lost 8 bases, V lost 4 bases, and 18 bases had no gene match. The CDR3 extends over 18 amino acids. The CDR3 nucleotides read TGTGCCAGCAGTTCAATAGGGCCCATAGCGGGAGTCCTCTATGAGCAGTTCTTC. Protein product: CASSSIGPIAGVLYEQFF.

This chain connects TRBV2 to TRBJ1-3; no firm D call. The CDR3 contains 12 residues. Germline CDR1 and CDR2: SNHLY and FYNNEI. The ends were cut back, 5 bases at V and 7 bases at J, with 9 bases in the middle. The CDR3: CASSQDGNTIYF. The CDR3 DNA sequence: TGTGCCAGCAGTCAGGACGGGAACACCATATATTTT.

CDR3 loop: CAISTRGDEQFF. As DNA, the CDR3 is TGTGCCATCAGCACTAGAGGCGATGAGCAGTTCTTC. The V call is TRBV10-3, the J call TRBJ2-1; D perhaps matches TRBD2 (5 bases). This CDR3 has 12 residues. V lost 6 bases to trimming and J lost 8 bases, with 11 bases between them. Looked up from germline, CDR1 is ENHRY and CDR2 is SYGVKD.

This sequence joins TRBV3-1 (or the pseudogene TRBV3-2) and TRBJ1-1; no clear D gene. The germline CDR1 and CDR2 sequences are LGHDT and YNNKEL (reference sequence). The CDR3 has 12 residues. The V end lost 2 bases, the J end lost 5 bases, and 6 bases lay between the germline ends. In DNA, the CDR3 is TGTGCCAGCAGCCAACCAGGAACTGAAGCTTTCTTT. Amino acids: CASSQPGTEAFF.

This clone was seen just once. In DNA, the CDR3 is TGTGCCAGCAGTCGGACAGACCATAATTCACCCCTCCACTTT. Protein sequence: CASSRTDHNSPLHF. This chain links TRBV6-5 with TRBJ1-6; weak D call: TRBD1 (6 bases). This CDR3 has 14 residues. The germline CDR1 and CDR2 sequences are MNHEY and SVGAGI. V dropped 5 bases and J dropped 5 bases, with 10 bases sitting between them.

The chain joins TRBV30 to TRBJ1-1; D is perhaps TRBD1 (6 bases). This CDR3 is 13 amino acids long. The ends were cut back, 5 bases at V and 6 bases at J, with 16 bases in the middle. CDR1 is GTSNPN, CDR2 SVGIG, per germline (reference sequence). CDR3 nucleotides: TGTGCCTGGGGGAAGGGGGGGGGAGCTGAAGCTTTCTTT. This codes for CAWGKGGGAEAFF.

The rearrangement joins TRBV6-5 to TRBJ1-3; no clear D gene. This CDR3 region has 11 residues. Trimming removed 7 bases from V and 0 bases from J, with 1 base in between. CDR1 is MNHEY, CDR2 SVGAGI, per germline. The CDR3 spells CASTSGNTIYF. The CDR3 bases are TGTGCCAGCACCTCTGGAAACACCATATATTTT.

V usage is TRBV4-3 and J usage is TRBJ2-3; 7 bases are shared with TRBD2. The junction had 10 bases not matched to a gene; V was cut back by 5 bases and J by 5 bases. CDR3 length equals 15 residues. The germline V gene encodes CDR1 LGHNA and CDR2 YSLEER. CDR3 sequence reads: CASSSGVRGEDTQYF. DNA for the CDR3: TGCGCCAGCAGCTCGGGCGTCCGGGGGGAAGATACGCAGTATTTT.

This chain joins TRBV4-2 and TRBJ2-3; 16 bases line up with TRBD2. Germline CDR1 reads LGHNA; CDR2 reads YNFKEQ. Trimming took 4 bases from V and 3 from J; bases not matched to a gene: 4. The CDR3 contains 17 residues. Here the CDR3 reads CASSRGLAGGPTDTQYF. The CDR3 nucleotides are TGTGCCAGCAGCCGGGGACTAGCGGGGGGGCCGACAGATACGCAGTATTTT.

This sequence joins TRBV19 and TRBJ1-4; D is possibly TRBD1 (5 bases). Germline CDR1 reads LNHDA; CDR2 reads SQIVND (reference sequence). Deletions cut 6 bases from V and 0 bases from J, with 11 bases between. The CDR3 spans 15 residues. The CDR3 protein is CASRDRGSTNEKLFF. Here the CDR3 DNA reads TGTGCCAGTAGGGACCGGGGGTCAACTAATGAAAAACTGTTTTTT.

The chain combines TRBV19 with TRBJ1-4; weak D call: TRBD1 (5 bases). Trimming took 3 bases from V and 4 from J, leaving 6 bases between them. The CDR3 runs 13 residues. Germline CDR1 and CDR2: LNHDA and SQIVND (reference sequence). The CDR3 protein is CASSMGVNEKLFF. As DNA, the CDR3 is TGTGCCAGTAGTATGGGGGTTAATGAAAAACTGTTTTTT.

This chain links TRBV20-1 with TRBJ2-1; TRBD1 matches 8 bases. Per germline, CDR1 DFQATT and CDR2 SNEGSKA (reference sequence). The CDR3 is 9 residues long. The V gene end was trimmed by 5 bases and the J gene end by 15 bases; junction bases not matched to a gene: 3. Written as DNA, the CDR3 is TGCAGTGCTGTCAGGGGGCCGTTCTTC. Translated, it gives CSAVRGPFF.

CDR3 residues: CASRPSGGVNTGELFF. CDR3 coding DNA: TGTGCCAGCAGACCCAGTGGCGGTGTCAACACCGGGGAGCTGTTTTTT. This chain joins TRBV7-2 and TRBJ2-2; no firm D call. The CDR3 sequence is 16 residues long. V shed 6 bases and J shed 2 bases, with 16 bases lying between them. Germline lookup yields CDR1 SGHTA and CDR2 FQGNSA.

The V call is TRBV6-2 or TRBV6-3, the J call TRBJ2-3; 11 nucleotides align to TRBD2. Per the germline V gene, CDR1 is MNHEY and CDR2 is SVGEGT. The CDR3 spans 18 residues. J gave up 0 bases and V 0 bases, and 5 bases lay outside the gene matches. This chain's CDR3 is CASSYSSSGGPSTDTQYF. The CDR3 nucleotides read TGTGCCAGCAGTTACTCGTCTAGCGGGGGGCCTAGCACAGATACGCAGTATTTT.

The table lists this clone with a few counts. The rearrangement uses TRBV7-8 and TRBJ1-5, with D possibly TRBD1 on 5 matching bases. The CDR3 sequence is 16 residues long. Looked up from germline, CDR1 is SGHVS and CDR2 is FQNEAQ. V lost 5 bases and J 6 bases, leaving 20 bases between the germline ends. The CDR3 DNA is TGTGCCAGCAGCCAACGGGGGGACCTCGACGTTCAGCCCCAGCATTTT. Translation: CASSQRGDLDVQPQHF.

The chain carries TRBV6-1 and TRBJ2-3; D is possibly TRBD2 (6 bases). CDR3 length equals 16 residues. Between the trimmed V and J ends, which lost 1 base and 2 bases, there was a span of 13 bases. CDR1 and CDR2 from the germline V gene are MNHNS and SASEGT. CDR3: CASSEVSGGTTDTQYF. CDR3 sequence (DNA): TGTGCCAGCAGTGAAGTTTCAGGAGGGACCACAGATACGCAGTATTTT.

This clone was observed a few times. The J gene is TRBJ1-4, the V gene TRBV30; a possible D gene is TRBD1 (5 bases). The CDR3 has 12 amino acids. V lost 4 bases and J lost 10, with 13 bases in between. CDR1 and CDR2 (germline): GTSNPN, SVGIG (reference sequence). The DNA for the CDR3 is TGTGCCTGGACCGGGACGAAGGGAAAACTGTTTTTT. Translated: CAWTGTKGKLFF.

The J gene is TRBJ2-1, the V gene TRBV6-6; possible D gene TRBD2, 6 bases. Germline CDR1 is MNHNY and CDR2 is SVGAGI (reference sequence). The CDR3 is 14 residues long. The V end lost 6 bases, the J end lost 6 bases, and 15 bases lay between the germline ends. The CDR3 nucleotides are TGTGCCAGCAGGGCCGGGACTGGAGGCAATGAGCAGTTCTTC. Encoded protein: CASRAGTGGNEQFF.

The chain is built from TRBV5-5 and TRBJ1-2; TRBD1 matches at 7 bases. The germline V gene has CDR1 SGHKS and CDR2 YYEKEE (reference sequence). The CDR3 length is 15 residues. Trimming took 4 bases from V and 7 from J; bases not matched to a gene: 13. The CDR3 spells CASSRTVQGFVGYTF. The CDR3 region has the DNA TGTGCCAGCAGCAGGACGGTACAGGGGTTTGTTGGCTACACCTTC.

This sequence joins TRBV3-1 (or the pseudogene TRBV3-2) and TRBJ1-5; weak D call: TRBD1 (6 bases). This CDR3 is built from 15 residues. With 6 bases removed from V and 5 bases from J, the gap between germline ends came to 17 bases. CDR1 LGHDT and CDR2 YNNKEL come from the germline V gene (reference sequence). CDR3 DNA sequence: TGTGCCAGCAGTCCTCAACAGGGAGGAGATCAGCCCCAGCATTTT. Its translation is CASSPQQGGDQPQHF.

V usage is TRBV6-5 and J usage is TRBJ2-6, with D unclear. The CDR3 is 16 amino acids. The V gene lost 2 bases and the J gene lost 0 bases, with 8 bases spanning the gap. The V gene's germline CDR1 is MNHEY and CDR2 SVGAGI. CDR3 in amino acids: CASSYSPFSGANVLTF. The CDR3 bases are TGTGCCAGCAGTTACAGTCCGTTCTCTGGGGCCAACGTCCTGACTTTC.

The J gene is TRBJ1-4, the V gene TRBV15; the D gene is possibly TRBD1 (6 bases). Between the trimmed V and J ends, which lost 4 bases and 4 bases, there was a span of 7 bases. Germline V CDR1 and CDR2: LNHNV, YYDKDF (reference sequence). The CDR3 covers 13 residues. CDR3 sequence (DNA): TGTGCCACCAGCAAGGACAGTAATGAAAAACTGTTTTTT. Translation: CATSKDSNEKLFF.

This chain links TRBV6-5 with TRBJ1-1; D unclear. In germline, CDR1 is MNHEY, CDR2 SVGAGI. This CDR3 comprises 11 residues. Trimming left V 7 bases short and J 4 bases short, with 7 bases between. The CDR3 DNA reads TGTGCCAGCAATATAGGCACTGAAGCTTTCTTT. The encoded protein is CASNIGTEAFF.

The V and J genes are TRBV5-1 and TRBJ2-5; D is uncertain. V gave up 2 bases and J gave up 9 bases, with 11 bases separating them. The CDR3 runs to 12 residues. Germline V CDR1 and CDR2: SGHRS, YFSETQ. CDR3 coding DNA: TGCGCCAGCAGCTTTGACCCTCCTGCCCAGTACTTC. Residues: CASSFDPPAQYF.

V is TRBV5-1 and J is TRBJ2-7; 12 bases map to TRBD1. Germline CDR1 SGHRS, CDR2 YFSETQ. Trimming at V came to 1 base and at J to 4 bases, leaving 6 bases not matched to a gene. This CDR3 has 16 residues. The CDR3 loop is CASSLSGQGARYEQYF. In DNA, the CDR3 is TGCGCCAGCAGCTTGTCGGGACAGGGGGCGCGTTACGAGCAGTACTTC.

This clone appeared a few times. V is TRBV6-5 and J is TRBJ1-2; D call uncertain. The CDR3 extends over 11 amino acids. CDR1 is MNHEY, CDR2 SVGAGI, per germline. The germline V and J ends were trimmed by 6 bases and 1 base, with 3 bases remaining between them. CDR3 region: CASSNNYGYTF. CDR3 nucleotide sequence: TGTGCCAGCAGCAATAACTATGGCTACACCTTC.

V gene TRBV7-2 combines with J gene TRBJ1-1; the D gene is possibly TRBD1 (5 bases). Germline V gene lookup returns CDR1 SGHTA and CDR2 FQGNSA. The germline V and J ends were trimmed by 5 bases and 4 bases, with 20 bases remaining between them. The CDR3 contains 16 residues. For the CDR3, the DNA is TGTGCCAGCAGCCTCTCTGGGACCTGGGGGGGCACTGAAGCTTTCTTT. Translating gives CASSLSGTWGGTEAFF.